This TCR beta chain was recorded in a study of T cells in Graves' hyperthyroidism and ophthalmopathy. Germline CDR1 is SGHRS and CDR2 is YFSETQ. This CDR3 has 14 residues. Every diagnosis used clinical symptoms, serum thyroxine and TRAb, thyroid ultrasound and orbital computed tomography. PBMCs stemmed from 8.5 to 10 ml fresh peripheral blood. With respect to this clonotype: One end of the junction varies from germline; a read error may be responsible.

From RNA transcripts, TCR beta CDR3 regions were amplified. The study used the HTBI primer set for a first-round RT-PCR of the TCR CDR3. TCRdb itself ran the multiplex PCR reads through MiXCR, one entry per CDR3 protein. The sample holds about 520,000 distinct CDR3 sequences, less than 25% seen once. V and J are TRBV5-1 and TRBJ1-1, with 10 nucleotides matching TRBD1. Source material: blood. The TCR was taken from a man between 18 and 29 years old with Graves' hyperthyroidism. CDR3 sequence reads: CASSYDRGLTEACF. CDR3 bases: TGCGCCAGCAGCTACGACAGGGGGCTCACTGAAGCTTGCTTT.